This TCR beta chain was captured by sequencing in a study of patients and donors after allogeneic stem cell transplantation. V was trimmed by 9 bases and J by 0 bases, leaving 15 bases between them. CDR1 and CDR2 from the germline V gene are SGHKS and YYEKEE (reference sequence). The CDR3 sequence is 14 residues long. Via MiXCR, TCRdb re-called the RT-PCR reads, giving one row per CDR3 protein. The sample shows about 200,000 distinct CDR3 sequences, 35% to 45% of them seen only once. The rearrangement links TRBV5-5 to TRBJ2-5, with D perhaps TRBD1 (6 bases). This TCR was sampled from a human donor who was either an allogeneic HSCT recipient or a stem cell or donor lymphocyte infusion donor (not recorded which). It is not recorded whose cells these are; they may come from a transplant donor. What was sequenced was blood, either unsorted or a sorted T cell fraction (not recorded which). The DNA of the CDR3 is TGTGCCACCCGACAGGTGATGTACCAAGAGACCCAGTACTTC. Its protein product is CATRQVMYQETQYF.